This T cell receptor (beta chain) was found in a study of T cell changes during pregnancy in multiple sclerosis. The CDR3 has 18 amino acids. Trimming cost V 3 bases and J 1 base; bases outside gene matches: 10. Germline V gene sequence: CDR1 MGHRA, CDR2 YSYEKL. Method: immunoSEQ multiplex PCR; TCRdb's copy keeps in-frame clones and lacks some. The table includes around 130,000 clones, over 85% detected once. The sequenced sample was peripheral blood, obtained before pregnancy. The chain has TRBV4-1 and TRBJ2-5; TRBD2 agrees at 11 bases. This receptor was taken from a female donor with multiple sclerosis, enrolled in a pregnancy study. CDR3 coding DNA: TGCGCCAGCAGCCAGCGGGGTGCTAGCGGGGGGCCCCAAGAGACCCAGTACTTC. Translating gives CASSQRGASGGPQETQYF.